These T cell receptor beta chains were read from a single sample in a study of cytomegalovirus exposure and HLA in healthy donors. Profiled with immunoSEQ multiplex PCR; TCRdb holds only in-frame clones, not every one. The table records some 200,000 clones, 75% to 90% of them present only once. The source material was PBMCs. These TCRs come from a man aged 50-60 years in good health and CMV-seronegative. The CDR3 runs from the conserved cysteine through the conserved F or W. The D gene is left open where the match is weak. The size entry is marked missing in some rows and otherwise reads once, few, many or a size class.

>TRBJ2-4|TRBD1|TRBV28|.
CASSSDRAINWAKNIQYF
TGTGCCAGCAGCTCGGACAGGGCGATAAATTGGGCCAAAAACATTCAGTACTTC
>TRBJ2-2|TRBD1|TRBV18|.
CASSPGQAYGELFF
TGTGCCAGCTCACCGGGACAGGCGTACGGGGAGCTGTTTTTT
>TRBJ2-3|TRBD1|TRBV4-2|.
CASSQAGQGIDTQYF
TGTGCCAGCAGCCAAGCGGGACAGGGGATAGATACGCAGTATTTT
>TRBJ1-1|TRBD1|TRBV11-1|few
CASSQVQGMNTEAFF
TGTGCCAGCAGCCAAGTACAGGGGATGAACACTGAAGCTTTCTTT
>TRBJ2-7|.|TRBV2|.
CASSDREQYF
TGTGCCAGCAGTGACAGGGAGCAGTACTTC
>TRBJ2-5|TRBD1|TRBV5-8|.
CASSPGTGRETQYF
TGTGCCAGCAGCCCCGGGACAGGGAGAGAGACCCAGTACTTC
>TRBJ1-2|.|TRBV6-5|.
CASSRGTYGYTF
TGTGCCAGCAGTAGGGGGACCTATGGCTACACCTTC
>TRBJ2-5|.|TRBV29-1|.
CSSQRVGETQYF
TGCAGCTCCCAACGTGTCGGAGAGACCCAGTACTTC
>TRBJ1-3|.|TRBV2|.
CASRADSGNTIYF
TGTGCCAGCAGGGCGGACTCTGGAAACACCATATATTTT
>TRBJ2-1|.|TRBV9|.
CASSGSGQPYNEQFF
TGTGCCAGCAGCGGGTCAGGGCAGCCCTACAATGAGCAGTTCTTC
>TRBJ2-1|.|TRBV7-2|few
CASSLGSGDHGQFF
TGTGCCAGCAGCTTAGGGTCAGGGGACCACGGCCAGTTCTTC
>TRBJ2-1|TRBD2|TRBV5-6|.
CASTGIIAGHYNEQFF
TGTGCCAGCACCGGAATCATAGCGGGCCATTACAATGAGCAGTTCTTC
>TRBJ2-3|TRBD2|TRBV7-2|.
CASKTSWGTDTQYF
TGTGCCAGCAAGACTAGCTGGGGCACAGATACGCAGTATTTT
>TRBJ2-1|TRBD2|TRBV2|.
CASSEEGSGSNEQFF
TGTGCCAGCAGTGAAGAAGGTAGCGGGAGCAATGAGCAGTTCTTC
>TRBJ1-5|.|TRBV28|.
CASRETWESQHF
TGTGCCAGCAGGGAGACGTGGGAGTCCCAGCATTTT
>TRBJ2-3|TRBD1|TRBV27|once
CASRGQSFTDTQYF
TGTGCCAGCAGGGGACAGAGTTTCACAGATACGCAGTATTTT
>TRBJ2-6|TRBD1|TRBV7-2|.
CASSIKAWTGVAGANVLTF
TGTGCCAGCAGCATAAAAGCTTGGACAGGGGTGGCTGGGGCCAACGTCCTGACTTTC
>TRBJ1-4|.|TRBV9|.
CASSSPGATNEKLFF
TGTGCCAGCAGCTCCCCCGGTGCAACTAATGAAAAACTGTTTTTT
>TRBJ2-5|TRBD1|TRBV6-4|.
CASSDGDRGTQYF
TGTGCCAGCAGTGACGGGGACAGGGGGACCCAGTACTTC
>TRBJ2-3|.|TRBV30|once
CASRLHTDTQYF
TGTGCCTCGAGACTTCACACAGATACGCAGTATTTT
>TRBJ1-5|.|TRBV7-9|.
CSSSLGGDSNQPQHF
TGTTCCAGCAGCTTGGGGGGAGATAGCAATCAGCCCCAGCATTTT
>TRBJ2-3|TRBD1|TRBV5-1|.
CASSEQGTDTQYF
TGCGCCAGCAGCGAACAGGGGACAGATACGCAGTATTTT
>TRBJ2-7|.|TRBV9|.
CASSVGTPYSYEQYF
TGTGCCAGCAGCGTTGGGACACCTTACTCCTACGAGCAGTACTTC
>TRBJ2-1|TRBD2|TRBV25-1|.
CASSGDYSFNEQFF
TGTGCCAGCAGTGGGGACTACTCCTTCAATGAGCAGTTCTTC
>TRBJ2-5|TRBD2|TRBV4-2|.
CASRPSGSSPQYF
TGTGCCAGCAGGCCCAGCGGGAGTTCCCCCCAGTACTTC
>TRBJ1-4|TRBD1|TRBV19|.
CASSTGGYNEKLFF
TGTGCCAGTAGTACAGGGGGCTATAATGAAAAACTGTTTTTT
>TRBJ2-7|TRBD2|TRBV7-2|.
CASSGRTSGINYEQYF
TGTGCCAGCAGCGGGAGGACTAGCGGGATCAACTACGAGCAGTACTTC
>TRBJ2-7|.|TRBV7-9|.
CASSVPPGGEQYF
TGTGCCAGCAGCGTCCCACCTGGCGGGGAGCAGTACTTC